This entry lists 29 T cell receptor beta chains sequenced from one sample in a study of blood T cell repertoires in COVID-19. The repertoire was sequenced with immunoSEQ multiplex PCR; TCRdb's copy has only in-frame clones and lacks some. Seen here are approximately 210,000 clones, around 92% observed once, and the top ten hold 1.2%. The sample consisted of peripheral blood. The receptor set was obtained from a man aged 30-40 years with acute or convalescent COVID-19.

For the CDR3, the DNA is TGTGCCAGCAGCATGATTAGACAGGCCGAGCAGTTCTTC. Translated: CASSMIRQAEQFF. The V and J genes are TRBV7-9 and TRBJ2-1; a weak D match, TRBD1 (6 bases). CDR3 length: 13 residues. The V end was cut by 5 bases, the J end by 10 bases, with 15 bases between. Germline V gives CDR1 SEHNR, CDR2 FQNEAQ (reference sequence). The full variable domain, with the rest looked up from reference TRBV7-9 and TRBJ2-1, is DTGVSQNPRHKITKRGQNVTFRCDPISEHNRLYWYRQTLGQGPEFLTYFQNEAQLEKSRLLSDRFSAERPKGSFSTLEIQRTEQGDSAMYLCASSMIRQAEQFFGPGTRLTVL.

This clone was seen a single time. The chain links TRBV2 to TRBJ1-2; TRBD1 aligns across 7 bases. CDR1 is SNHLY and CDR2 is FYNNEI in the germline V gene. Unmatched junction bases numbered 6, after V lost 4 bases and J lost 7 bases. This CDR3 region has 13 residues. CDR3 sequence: CASSAQGPTGYTF. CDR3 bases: TGTGCCAGCAGTGCACAGGGGCCCACTGGCTACACCTTC.

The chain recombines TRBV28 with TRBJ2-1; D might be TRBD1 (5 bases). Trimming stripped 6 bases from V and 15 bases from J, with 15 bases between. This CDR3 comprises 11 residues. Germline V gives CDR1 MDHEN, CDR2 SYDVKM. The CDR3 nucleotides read TGTGCCAGCAGAGGACAAGAAGGTTCGTTCTTC. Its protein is CASRGQEGSFF.

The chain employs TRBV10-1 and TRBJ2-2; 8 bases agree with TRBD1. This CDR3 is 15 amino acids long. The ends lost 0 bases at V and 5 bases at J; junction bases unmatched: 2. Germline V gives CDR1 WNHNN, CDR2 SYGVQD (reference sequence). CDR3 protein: CASSESQGVTGELFF. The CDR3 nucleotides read TGCGCCAGCAGTGAGTCACAGGGGGTAACCGGGGAGCTGTTTTTT.

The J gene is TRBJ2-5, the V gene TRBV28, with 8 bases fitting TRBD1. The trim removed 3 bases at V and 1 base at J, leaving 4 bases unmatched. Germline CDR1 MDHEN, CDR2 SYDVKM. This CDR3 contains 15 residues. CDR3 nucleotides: TGTGCCAGCAGTTTCGCCGGGACAGGCCAAGAGACCCAGTACTTC. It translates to CASSFAGTGQETQYF.

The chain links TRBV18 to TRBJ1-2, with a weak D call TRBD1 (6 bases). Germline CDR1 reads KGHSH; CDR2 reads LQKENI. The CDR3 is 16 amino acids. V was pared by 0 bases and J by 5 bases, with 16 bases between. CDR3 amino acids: CASSPPGGGSGYGYTF. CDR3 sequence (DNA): TGTGCCAGCTCACCACCGGGCGGGGGCTCGGGGTATGGCTACACCTTC.

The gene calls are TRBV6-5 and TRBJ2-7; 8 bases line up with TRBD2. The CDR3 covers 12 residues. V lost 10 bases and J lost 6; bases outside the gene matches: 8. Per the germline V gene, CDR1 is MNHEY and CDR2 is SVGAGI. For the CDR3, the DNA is TGTGCCACCGGGAGGGCCCGAGGCGAGCAGTACTTC. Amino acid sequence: CATGRARGEQYF.

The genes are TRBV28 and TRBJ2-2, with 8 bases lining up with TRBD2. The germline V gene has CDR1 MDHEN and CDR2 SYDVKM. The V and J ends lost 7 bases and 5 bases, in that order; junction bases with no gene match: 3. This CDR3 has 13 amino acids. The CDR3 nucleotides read TGTGCCAGCAAACGGGGGGGGACCGGGGAGCTGTTTTTT. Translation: CASKRGGTGELFF.

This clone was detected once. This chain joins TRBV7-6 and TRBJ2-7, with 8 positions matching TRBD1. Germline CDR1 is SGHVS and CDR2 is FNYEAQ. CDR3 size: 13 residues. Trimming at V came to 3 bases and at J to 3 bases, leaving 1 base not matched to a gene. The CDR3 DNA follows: TGTGCCAGCAGCTTCGGACAGGGCTACGAGCAGTACTTC. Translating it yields CASSFGQGYEQYF.

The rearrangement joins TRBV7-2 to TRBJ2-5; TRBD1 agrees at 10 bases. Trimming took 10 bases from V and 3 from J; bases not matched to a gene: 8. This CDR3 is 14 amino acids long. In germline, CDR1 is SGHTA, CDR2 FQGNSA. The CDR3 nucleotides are TGTGCCATTTATTCGGACAGGGGGGAAGAGACCCAGTACTTC. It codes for CAIYSDRGEETQYF.

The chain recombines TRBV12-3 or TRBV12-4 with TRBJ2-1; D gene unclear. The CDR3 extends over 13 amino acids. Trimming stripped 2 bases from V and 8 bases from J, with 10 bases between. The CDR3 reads CASSLPVLDEQFF. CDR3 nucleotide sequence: TGTGCCAGCAGTTTACCTGTACTGGATGAGCAGTTCTTC.

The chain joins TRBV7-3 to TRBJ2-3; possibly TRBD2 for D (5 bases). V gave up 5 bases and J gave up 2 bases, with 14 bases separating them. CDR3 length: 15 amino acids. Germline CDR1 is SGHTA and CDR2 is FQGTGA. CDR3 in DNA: TGTGCCAGCAGCCAGAGGCCACGGGACACAGATACGCAGTATTTT. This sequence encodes CASSQRPRDTDTQYF.

The CDR3 DNA follows: TGTGCCAGCAGAGCGCCTCCGGGACAGGGCTCCTACAATGAGCAGTTCTTC. As protein: CASRAPPGQGSYNEQFF. The chain uses TRBV28 and TRBJ2-1, with 9 nucleotides matching TRBD1. J was trimmed by 0 bases and V by 6 bases; bases with no gene match: 9. CDR1 is MDHEN and CDR2 is SYDVKM in the germline V gene. The CDR3 totals 17 residues.

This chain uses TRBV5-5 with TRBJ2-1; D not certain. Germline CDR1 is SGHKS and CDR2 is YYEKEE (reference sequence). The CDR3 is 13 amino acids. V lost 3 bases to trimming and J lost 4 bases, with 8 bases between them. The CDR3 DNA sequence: TGTGCCAGCAGCTCACAGAGTTACAATGAGCAGTTCTTC. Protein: CASSSQSYNEQFF.

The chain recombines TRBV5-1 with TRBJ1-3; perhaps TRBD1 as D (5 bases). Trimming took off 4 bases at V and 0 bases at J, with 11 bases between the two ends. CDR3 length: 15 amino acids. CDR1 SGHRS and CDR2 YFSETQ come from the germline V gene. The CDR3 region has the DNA TGCGCCAGCAGCCCACAGGAACTCTCTGGAAACACCATATATTTT. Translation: CASSPQELSGNTIYF. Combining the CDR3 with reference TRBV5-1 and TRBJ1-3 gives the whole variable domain KAGVTQTPRYLIKTRGQQVTLSCSPISGHRSVSWYQQTPGQGLQFLFEYFSETQRNKGNFPGRFSGRQFSNSRSEMNVSTLELGDSALYLCASSPQELSGNTIYFGEGSWLTVV.

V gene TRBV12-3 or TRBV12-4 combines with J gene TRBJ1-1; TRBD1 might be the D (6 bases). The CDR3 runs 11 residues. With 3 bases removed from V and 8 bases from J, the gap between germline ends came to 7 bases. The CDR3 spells CASSFTGEAFF. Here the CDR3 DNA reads TGTGCCAGCAGTTTCACAGGGGAAGCTTTCTTT.

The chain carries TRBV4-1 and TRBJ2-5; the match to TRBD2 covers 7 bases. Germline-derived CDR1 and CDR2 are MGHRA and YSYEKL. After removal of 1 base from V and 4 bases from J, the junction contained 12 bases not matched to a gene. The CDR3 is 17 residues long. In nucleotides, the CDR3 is TGCGCCAGCAGCCAAGTGTGGGAGGGCGCACCCGCAGAGACCCAGTACTTC. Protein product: CASSQVWEGAPAETQYF.

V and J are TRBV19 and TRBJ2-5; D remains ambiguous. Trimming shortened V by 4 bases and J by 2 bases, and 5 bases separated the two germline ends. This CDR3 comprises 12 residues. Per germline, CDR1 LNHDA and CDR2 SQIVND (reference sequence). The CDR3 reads CASSNRQETQYF. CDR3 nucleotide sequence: TGTGCCAGTAGTAACAGACAAGAGACCCAGTACTTC.

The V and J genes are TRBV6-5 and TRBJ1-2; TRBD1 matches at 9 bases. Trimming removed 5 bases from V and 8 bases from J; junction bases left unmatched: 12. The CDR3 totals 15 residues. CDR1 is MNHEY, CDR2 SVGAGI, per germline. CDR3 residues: CASSPRDREERGYTF. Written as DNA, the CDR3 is TGTGCCAGCAGTCCCCGGGACAGGGAAGAGAGAGGCTACACCTTC.

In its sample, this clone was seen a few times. CDR3 protein: CASRKEKSGLGLDEQFF. Here the CDR3 DNA reads TGTGCCAGTAGGAAGGAAAAGTCGGGACTAGGTCTCGATGAGCAGTTCTTC. The rearrangement uses TRBV19 and TRBJ2-1; 8 bases map to TRBD2. CDR1 and CDR2 from the germline V gene are LNHDA and SQIVND (reference sequence). There are 17 residues in the CDR3. The junction had 18 bases not matched to a gene; V was cut back by 6 bases and J by 8 bases.

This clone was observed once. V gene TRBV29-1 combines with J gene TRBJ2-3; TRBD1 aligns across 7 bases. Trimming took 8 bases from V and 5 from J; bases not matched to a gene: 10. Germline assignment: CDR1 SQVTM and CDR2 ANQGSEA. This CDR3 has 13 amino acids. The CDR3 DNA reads TGCAGCTTGCTTTACAACAGGGGAGATACGCAGTATTTT. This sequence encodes CSLLYNRGDTQYF.

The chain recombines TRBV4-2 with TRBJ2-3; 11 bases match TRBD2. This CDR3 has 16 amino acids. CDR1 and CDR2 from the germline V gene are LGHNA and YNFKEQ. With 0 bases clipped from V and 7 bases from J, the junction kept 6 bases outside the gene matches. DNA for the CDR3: TGTGCCAGCAGCCAAGATGTAACTAGCGGGAGTAATACGCAGTATTTT. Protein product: CASSQDVTSGSNTQYF.

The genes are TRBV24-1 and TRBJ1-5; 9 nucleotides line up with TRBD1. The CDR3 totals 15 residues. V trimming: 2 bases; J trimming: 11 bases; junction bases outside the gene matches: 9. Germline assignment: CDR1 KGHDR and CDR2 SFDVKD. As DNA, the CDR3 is TGTGCCACCAGTGATTCGGGACAGGGACCCGCGGCCCAGCATTTT. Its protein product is CATSDSGQGPAAQHF.

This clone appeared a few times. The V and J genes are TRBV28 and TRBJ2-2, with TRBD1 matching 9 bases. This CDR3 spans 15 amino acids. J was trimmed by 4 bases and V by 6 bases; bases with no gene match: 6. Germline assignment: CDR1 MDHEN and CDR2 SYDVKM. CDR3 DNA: TGTGCCAGCAGAGCACAGGGGGCGAGCACCGGGGAGCTGTTTTTT. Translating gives CASRAQGASTGELFF.

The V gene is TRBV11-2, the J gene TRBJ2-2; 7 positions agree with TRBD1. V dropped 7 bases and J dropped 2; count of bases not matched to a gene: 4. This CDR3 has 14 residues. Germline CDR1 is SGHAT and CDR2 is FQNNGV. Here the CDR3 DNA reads TGTGCCAGCATGGACAGGACTAACACCGGGGAGCTGTTTTTT. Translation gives CASMDRTNTGELFF. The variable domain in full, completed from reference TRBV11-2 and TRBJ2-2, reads EAGVAQSPRYKIIEKRQSVAFWCNPISGHATLYWYQQILGQGPKLLIQFQNNGVVDDSQLPKDRFSAERLKGVDSTLKIQPAKLEDSAVYLCASMDRTNTGELFFGEGSRLTVL.

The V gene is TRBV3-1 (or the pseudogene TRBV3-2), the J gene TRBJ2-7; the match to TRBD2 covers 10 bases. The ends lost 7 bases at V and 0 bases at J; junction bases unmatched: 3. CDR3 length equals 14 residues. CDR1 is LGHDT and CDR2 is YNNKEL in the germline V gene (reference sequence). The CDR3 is CASTRTSGSYEQYF. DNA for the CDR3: TGTGCCAGCACCAGGACTAGCGGCTCCTACGAGCAGTACTTC.

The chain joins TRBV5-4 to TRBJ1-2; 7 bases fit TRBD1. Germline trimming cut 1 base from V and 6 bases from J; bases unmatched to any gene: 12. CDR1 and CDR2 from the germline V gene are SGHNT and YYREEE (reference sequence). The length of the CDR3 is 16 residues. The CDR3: CASSLPPGQRSHGYTF. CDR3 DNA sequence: TGTGCCAGCAGCTTGCCCCCGGGACAGCGCTCCCATGGCTACACCTTC.

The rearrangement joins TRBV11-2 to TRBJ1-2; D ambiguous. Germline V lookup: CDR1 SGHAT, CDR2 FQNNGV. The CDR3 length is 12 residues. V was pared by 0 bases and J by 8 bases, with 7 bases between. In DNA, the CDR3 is TGTGCCAGCAGCTTAGAGGCGCGGGGCTACACCTTC. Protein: CASSLEARGYTF.

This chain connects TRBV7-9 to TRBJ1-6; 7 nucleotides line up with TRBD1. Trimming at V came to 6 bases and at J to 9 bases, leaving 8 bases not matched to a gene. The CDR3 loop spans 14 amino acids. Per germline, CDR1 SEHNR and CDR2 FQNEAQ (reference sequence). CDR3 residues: CASSPRDSISPLHF. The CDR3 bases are TGTGCCAGCAGTCCACGGGACAGTATTTCACCCCTCCACTTT. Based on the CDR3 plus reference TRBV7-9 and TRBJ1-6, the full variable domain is DTGVSQNPRHKITKRGQNVTFRCDPISEHNRLYWYRQTLGQGPEFLTYFQNEAQLEKSRLLSDRFSAERPKGSFSTLEIQRTEQGDSAMYLCASSPRDSISPLHFGNGTRLTVT.